These 28 T cell receptor beta chains share one sample of origin, sequenced in a study of CD8+ T cells in alopecia areata. Indicated treatment: oral pan-JAK inhibitor, 5-10 mg twice daily. RNA, once extracted, was reverse transcribed into cDNA for use as the sequencing template. Method: immunoSEQ multiplex PCR; TCRdb's copy keeps in-frame clones and lacks some. The sample has about 88,000 clones, roughly 47% seen once. Sequencing used CD8+ T cells sorted from blood, obtained at week 24, from a patient treated with tofacitinib. Receptors originate from a human donor with alopecia areata.

This chain connects TRBV11-1 to TRBJ2-7; possibly TRBD2 for D (6 bases). From germline, CDR1 is SGHAT and CDR2 FQDESV (reference sequence). V lost 3 bases and J lost 0, with 12 bases in between. CDR3 size: 15 residues. The CDR3: CASSFVGRPSYEQYF. CDR3 sequence (DNA): TGTGCCAGCAGCTTCGTCGGGAGACCCTCCTACGAGCAGTACTTC.

V gene TRBV29-1 combines with J gene TRBJ2-1; 15 bases fit TRBD2. The CDR3 runs 17 residues. The V gene's germline CDR1 is SQVTM and CDR2 ANQGSEA. V lost 6 bases to trimming and J lost 6 bases; unmatched junction nucleotides: 12. Written as DNA, the CDR3 is TGCAGCGTAAGGACTAGCGGGAGGGTCACGGAAGGCAATGAGCAGTTCTTC. Residues: CSVRTSGRVTEGNEQFF.

The chain is built from TRBV11-2 and TRBJ1-2; D gene unclear. CDR1 and CDR2 from the germline V gene are SGHAT and FQNNGV. Trimming shortened V by 9 bases and J by 6 bases, and 26 bases separated the two germline ends. The CDR3 covers 16 residues. The DNA for the CDR3 is TGTGCCAGGTCCTCCCAAGCCGCCGCCTACTATCATGGCTACACCTTC. It specifies CARSSQAAAYYHGYTF.

The chain recombines TRBV19 with TRBJ2-7; 7 nucleotides match TRBD1. V was pared by 4 bases and J by 0 bases, with 6 bases of the junction left unmatched. The CDR3 extends over 15 amino acids. The germline gives CDR1 LNHDA, CDR2 SQIVND (reference sequence). The CDR3 DNA is TGTGCCAGTAGTAACCTACGGGACAGCTCCTACGAGCAGTACTTC. Protein: CASSNLRDSSYEQYF.

This clone showed up just a few times. V and J are TRBV29-1 and TRBJ1-2; D unclear. Germline loops: CDR1 SQVTM, CDR2 ANQGSEA. The germline V and J ends were trimmed by 0 bases and 8 bases, with 28 bases remaining between them. The CDR3 loop spans 18 amino acids. The CDR3 coding sequence is TGCAGCGTTGAAGATCAAGCGGATAGTAGTTTCCATGCGAGGGGCTACACCTTC. Protein sequence: CSVEDQADSSFHARGYTF.

The chain joins TRBV27 to TRBJ1-5, with D possibly TRBD1 on 5 matching bases. The CDR3 sequence is 14 residues long. The germline CDR1 and CDR2 sequences are MNHEY and SMNVEV (reference sequence). Trimming pared 6 bases from V and 6 bases from J, leaving 15 bases between. The DNA for the CDR3 is TGTGCCAGCAGGCAAGGGCAGGGCCCTCAGCCCCAGCATTTT. This translates into CASRQGQGPQPQHF.

This chain joins TRBV29-1 and TRBJ1-1; D gene unclear. V lost 4 bases to trimming and J lost 8 bases, with 11 bases between them. The CDR3 totals 11 residues. CDR1 and CDR2 (germline): SQVTM, ANQGSEA. CDR3 loop: CSVGFTLEAFF. The CDR3 DNA reads as TGCAGCGTTGGCTTCACTTTAGAAGCTTTCTTT.

This clone occurred a few times. The CDR3 DNA sequence: TGTGCCACCTTGGTAGGGGGAGCCAAAAACATTCAGTACTTC. Its translation is CATLVGGAKNIQYF. The chain is built from TRBV2 and TRBJ2-4; D possibly corresponds to TRBD1 (6 bases). The CDR3 is 14 amino acids. The germline CDR1 and CDR2 sequences are SNHLY and FYNNEI. Trimming cost V 10 bases and J 0 bases, with 13 bases left between them.

This clone was seen repeatedly, ten times or more. The CDR3 DNA is TGTGCCAGCAGTTTCGGGGCCTCGGGACTAGCGGGCTTCGAGCAGTACTTC. Its translation is CASSFGASGLAGFEQYF. The rearrangement uses TRBV28 and TRBJ2-7, with TRBD2 identical over 12 bases. Germline CDR1 reads MDHEN; CDR2 reads SYDVKM. CDR3 length: 17 residues. Trimming removed 3 bases from V and 6 bases from J; junction bases left unmatched: 12.

The chain recombines TRBV27 with TRBJ2-7, with a weak D call TRBD1 (6 bases). Germline V CDR1 and CDR2: MNHEY, SMNVEV (reference sequence). CDR3 size: 15 residues. The germline V and J ends were trimmed by 6 bases and 5 bases, with 20 bases remaining between them. As DNA, the CDR3 is TGTGCCAGCAGCTCCCTGCCGGGACATACCCACGAGCAGTACTTC. It encodes CASSSLPGHTHEQYF.

The chain couples TRBV14 to TRBJ2-5; 8 nucleotides match TRBD1. CDR1 and CDR2 from the germline V gene are SGHDN and FVKESK. The CDR3 consists of 13 residues. The ends lost 3 bases at V and 5 bases at J; junction bases unmatched: 2. The CDR3 is CASSHRGHETQYF. CDR3 nucleotides: TGTGCCAGCAGCCACAGGGGGCATGAGACCCAGTACTTC.

This chain uses TRBV6-5 with TRBJ1-1, with D perhaps TRBD1 (5 bases). V was cut by 1 base and J by 5 bases, with 8 bases left in between. The germline CDR1 and CDR2 sequences are MNHEY and SVGAGI. This CDR3 is 13 amino acids long. The CDR3 loop reads CASSYFKGTEAFF. In nucleotides, the CDR3 is TGTGCCAGCAGTTACTTCAAGGGGACTGAAGCTTTCTTT.

This chain connects TRBV13 to TRBJ2-7, with D possibly matching TRBD1 (5 bases). The V gene lost 1 base and the J gene lost 1 base, with 8 bases spanning the gap. The length of the CDR3 is 14 residues. Germline lookup yields CDR1 PRHDT and CDR2 FYEKMQ (reference sequence). The CDR3 DNA follows: TGTGCCAGCAGCTTAGATCAGGGTTCCTACGAGCAGTACTTC. Amino acids: CASSLDQGSYEQYF.

The table lists this clone with a few counts. The chain combines TRBV5-1 with TRBJ2-1; TRBD2 matches at 9 bases. The CDR3 is 16 residues long. Germline V gene data show CDR1 as SGHRS and CDR2 as YFSETQ. V was pared by 4 bases and J by 5 bases, with 10 bases of the junction left unmatched. CDR3 loop: CASSQGASGTDNEQFF. The CDR3 DNA follows: TGCGCCAGCAGCCAAGGGGCTAGCGGGACAGACAATGAGCAGTTCTTC.

The chain joins TRBV2 to TRBJ2-3; a possible D gene is TRBD2 (5 bases). This CDR3 spans 15 amino acids. CDR1 is SNHLY, CDR2 FYNNEI, per germline. V dropped 2 bases and J dropped 0 bases, with 9 bases sitting between them. The chain's CDR3 is CASSEFTGSTDTQYF. The CDR3 bases are TGTGCCAGCAGTGAATTTACGGGAAGCACAGATACGCAGTATTTT.

The chain has TRBV6-8 and TRBJ2-2; no clear D. Germline V gives CDR1 MNHGY, CDR2 SAAAGT. Trimming removed 4 bases at V and 5 bases at J, with 11 bases between. The CDR3 consists of 14 residues. Here the CDR3 DNA reads TGTGCCAGCAGTTCAATGGGATGGACCGGGGAGCTGTTTTTT. Protein product: CASSSMGWTGELFF.

The J gene is TRBJ2-1, the V gene TRBV10-2; D unresolved. CDR3 size: 16 residues. Trimming shortened V by 1 base and J by 0 bases, and 10 bases separated the two germline ends. From germline, CDR1 is WSHSY and CDR2 SAAADI. CDR3 region: CASSEYGASSYNEQFF. In DNA, the CDR3 is TGCGCCAGCAGTGAGTACGGAGCAAGCTCCTACAATGAGCAGTTCTTC.

Regarding this clone: Other DNA sequences in the same sample also yield this CDR3. V is TRBV27 and J is TRBJ2-1, with no clear D. Germline lookup yields CDR1 MNHEY and CDR2 SMNVEV (reference sequence). The CDR3 length is 11 residues. Trimming pared 3 bases from V and 4 bases from J, leaving 1 base between. The CDR3 DNA sequence: TGTGCCAGCAGTTTGTACAATGAGCAGTTCTTC. Amino acids: CASSLYNEQFF.

The rearrangement links TRBV7-9 to TRBJ2-7, with 7 bases fitting TRBD2. After removal of 3 bases from V and 1 base from J, the junction contained 6 bases not matched to a gene. The CDR3 has 15 amino acids. CDR1 SEHNR and CDR2 FQNEAQ come from the germline V gene (reference sequence). The CDR3 is CASSLGGSGSYEQYF. DNA of the CDR3: TGTGCCAGCAGCTTGGGCGGGAGTGGGTCCTACGAGCAGTACTTC.

This clone was counted between two and nine times. J is TRBJ2-7 and V is TRBV29-1; TRBD2 agrees at 8 bases. Germline V CDR1 and CDR2: SQVTM, ANQGSEA. With 1 base clipped from V and 2 bases from J, the junction kept 13 bases outside the gene matches. CDR3 size: 17 residues. In nucleotides, the CDR3 is TGCAGCGTTGAAGCCCCCTCCGGCGAGCGGGGGCCCTACGAGCAGTACTTC. Protein: CSVEAPSGERGPYEQYF.

This chain uses TRBV9 with TRBJ1-3; possibly TRBD1 for D (6 bases). The CDR3 length is 14 residues. Germline loops: CDR1 SGDLS, CDR2 YYNGEE. The germline V and J ends were trimmed by 0 bases and 4 bases, with 8 bases remaining between them. CDR3 DNA: TGTGCCAGCAGCGTAGAGGGGGACGGAAACACCATATATTTT. Residues: CASSVEGDGNTIYF.

J is TRBJ1-1 and V is TRBV27; D perhaps matches TRBD1 (6 bases). Trimming cost V 2 bases and J 7 bases, with 14 bases left between them. Germline CDR1 reads MNHEY; CDR2 reads SMNVEV (reference sequence). This CDR3 has 14 amino acids. The CDR3 region is CASSLGTSALEAFF. Here the CDR3 DNA reads TGTGCCAGCAGTTTAGGGACATCGGCTCTTGAAGCTTTCTTT.

The chain couples TRBV4-1 to TRBJ1-1; D ambiguous. The germline CDR1 and CDR2 sequences are MGHRA and YSYEKL. Deletions cut 0 bases from V and 1 base from J, with 9 bases between. The CDR3 runs 15 residues. For the CDR3, the DNA is TGCGCCAGCAGCCAAGATAGAGGATGGAACACTGAAGCTTTCTTT. It translates to CASSQDRGWNTEAFF.

This chain uses TRBV19 with TRBJ2-2; D not resolved. The CDR3 totals 13 residues. Deletions cut 8 bases from V and 6 bases from J, with 13 bases between. In germline, CDR1 is LNHDA, CDR2 SQIVND (reference sequence). CDR3: CASRFSLPGELFF. CDR3 DNA sequence: TGTGCCAGTCGTTTCTCCTTGCCCGGGGAGCTGTTTTTT.

The chain uses TRBV4-3 and TRBJ2-7; D may be TRBD1 (5 bases). Germline CDR1 and CDR2: LGHNA and YSLEER. Between the trimmed V and J ends, which lost 0 bases and 6 bases, there was a span of 18 bases. The CDR3 consists of 16 residues. The CDR3 loop is CASSQDGQGSQGEQYF. In nucleotides, the CDR3 is TGCGCCAGCAGCCAAGATGGCCAGGGCTCTCAGGGCGAGCAGTACTTC.

This clone appeared a few times. The chain carries TRBV7-6 and TRBJ1-5; 8 nucleotides align to TRBD1. Trimming cost V 1 base and J 5 bases; bases outside gene matches: 4. The CDR3 is 15 residues long. CDR1 and CDR2 (germline): SGHVS, FNYEAQ. The CDR3 nucleotides are TGTGCCAGCAGCTTAGGGACAGGGCTAGATCAGCCCCAGCATTTT. It translates to CASSLGTGLDQPQHF.

The genes are TRBV29-1 and TRBJ2-1; D perhaps matches TRBD2 (5 bases). The CDR3 extends over 11 amino acids. Deletions cut 7 bases from V and 15 bases from J, with 19 bases between. The germline V gene encodes CDR1 SQVTM and CDR2 ANQGSEA. The CDR3 spells CSGKEGGKPFF. The CDR3 DNA is TGCAGCGGGAAAGAGGGTGGAAAGCCGTTCTTC.

The chain is built from TRBV7-9 and TRBJ2-7, with D possibly being TRBD2 (7 bases). Trimming shortened V by 5 bases and J by 5 bases, and 19 bases separated the two germline ends. This CDR3 contains 15 residues. CDR1 and CDR2 from the germline V gene are SEHNR and FQNEAQ (reference sequence). The CDR3: CASSRPRGPGNEQYF. CDR3 in DNA: TGTGCCAGCAGCAGGCCGCGGGGGCCGGGGAACGAGCAGTACTTC.